Reported below is one T cell receptor beta chain. Antigen: not known. The data were taken from a study of tumor-infiltrating lymphocytes in localized non-small cell lung cancer. Study in general: Several tumor histologies, both smoking statuses, and some post-neoadjuvant chemotherapy samples were included. Study-level results: IM1 and IM2 tumors showed no difference in T-cell fraction. Compared with uninvolved lung, tumors showed higher T cell infiltration by TCRbeta sequencing.

Clones were read by immunoSEQ multiplex PCR, and TCRdb kept only the in-frame ones, dropping some. The table includes some 8,100 clones, roughly 80% detected once. Source material: uninvolved lung tissue not adjacent to the tumor. The origin of this receptor is a human donor with non-small cell lung cancer.

The CDR3 here is CASSFSGTPFYEQYF. CDR3 nucleotide sequence: TGTGCCAGCAGTTTCTCCGGGACACCATTCTACGAGCAGTACTTC. The chain combines TRBV5-6 with TRBJ2-7; possibly TRBD1 for D (6 bases). The CDR3 contains 15 residues. V was cut by 5 bases and J by 3 bases, with 18 bases left in between. Germline V gene lookup returns CDR1 SGHDT and CDR2 YYEEEE.